This T cell receptor (beta chain) was observed in a study of T cell changes during pregnancy in multiple sclerosis (dated by TCRdb to the late 2010s). At the level of the whole study: In women with multiple sclerosis, the researchers looked at how the T cell repertoire shifted as pregnancy progressed.

Concerning this clone: There is no known antigen for this receptor. Base quality data are lacking; no much larger clone is found one base away.

Sequences SGHNT (CDR1) and YENEEA (CDR2) are obtained from the germline V gene. Including the terminal cysteine and phenylalanine, the CDR3 comprises 18 residues. Only CDR3 DNA remains: 54 bases, in frame from the first base. V loses 5 bases at its end and J loses 3 bases; junction bases beyond the gene matches: 12. The method behind the library was the immunoSEQ multiplex PCR assay. TCRdb limited this immuneACCESS table to in-frame rearrangements with V and J called. A share of clones is missing; checked studies link under half to unresolved V genes, and the rest is unexplained. The sample records approximately 80,000 clones, 85% to 95% of which are singletons. Jointly, the top ten make up about 2.5% of the sample.

The sequence links TRBV11-3 to TRBJ2-5, and TRBD2 matches 13 of the central bases. The clonotype originates from a female donor with multiple sclerosis, enrolled in a pregnancy study. Sequencing used peripheral blood, obtained in the third trimester of pregnancy. The DNA is as follows: TGTGCCAGCAGCCAACCAGCAACTAGCGGGGGGGCCGAAGAGACCCAGTACTTC. Its translation reads: CASSQPATSGGAEETQYF.